Described below is a single T cell receptor beta chain sequence and its context. These data come from a study of cytomegalovirus exposure and HLA in healthy donors. CDR1 is MNHNY and CDR2 is SVGAGI in the germline V gene (reference sequence). The V and J ends lost 6 bases and 4 bases respectively, with 7 bases between them. This CDR3 has 12 amino acids. The PCR contained 60 Vbeta and 13 Jbeta primers. The method was immunoSEQ multiplex PCR; TCRdb's version includes in-frame clones alone and lacks a portion of them. The data hold roughly 130,000 clones, with roughly 82% observed a single time. The chain links TRBV6-6 to TRBJ1-3; D uncertain. The clonotype comes from a man aged 50 to 59 in good health and CMV-seronegative. The specimen was PBMCs. CDR3 region: CASSPSGNTIYF. In DNA form, the CDR3 reads TGTGCCAGCAGCCCCTCGGGAAACACCATATATTTT.